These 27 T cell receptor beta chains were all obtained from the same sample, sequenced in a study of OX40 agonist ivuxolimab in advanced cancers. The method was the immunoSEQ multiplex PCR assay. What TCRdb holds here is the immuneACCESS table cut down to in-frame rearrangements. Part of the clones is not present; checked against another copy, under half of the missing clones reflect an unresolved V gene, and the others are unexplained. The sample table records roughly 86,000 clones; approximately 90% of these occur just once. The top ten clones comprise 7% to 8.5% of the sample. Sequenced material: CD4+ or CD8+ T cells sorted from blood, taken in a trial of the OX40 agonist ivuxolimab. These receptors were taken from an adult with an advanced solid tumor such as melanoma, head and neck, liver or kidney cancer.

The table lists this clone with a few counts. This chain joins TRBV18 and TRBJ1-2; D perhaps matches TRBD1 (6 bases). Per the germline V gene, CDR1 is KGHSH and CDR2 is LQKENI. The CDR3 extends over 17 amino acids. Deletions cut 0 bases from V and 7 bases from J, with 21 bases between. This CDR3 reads CASSPPVRGALYGGYTF. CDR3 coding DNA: TGTGCCAGCTCACCACCTGTTAGGGGGGCCCTATATGGTGGCTACACCTTC.

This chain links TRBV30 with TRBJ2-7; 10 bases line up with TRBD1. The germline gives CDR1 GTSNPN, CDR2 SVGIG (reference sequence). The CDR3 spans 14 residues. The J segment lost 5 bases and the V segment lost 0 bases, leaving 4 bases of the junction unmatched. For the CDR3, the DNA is TGTGCCTGGAGTGTACTTGGGACAGGGGACGAGCAGTACTTC. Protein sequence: CAWSVLGTGDEQYF.

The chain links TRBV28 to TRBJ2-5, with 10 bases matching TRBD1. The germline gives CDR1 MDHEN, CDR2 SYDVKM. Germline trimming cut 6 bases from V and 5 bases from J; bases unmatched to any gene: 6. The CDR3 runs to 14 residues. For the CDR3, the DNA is TGTGCCAGCAGAAAGACAGGGGGCAGGGAGACCCAGTACTTC. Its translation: CASRKTGGRETQYF.

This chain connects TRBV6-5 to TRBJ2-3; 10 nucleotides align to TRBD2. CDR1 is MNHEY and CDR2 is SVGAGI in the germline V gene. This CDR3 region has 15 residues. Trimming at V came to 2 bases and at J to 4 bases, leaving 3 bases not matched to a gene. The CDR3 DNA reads TGTGCCAGCAGTTACACCGGGACTAGCGCAGATACGCAGTATTTT. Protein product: CASSYTGTSADTQYF.

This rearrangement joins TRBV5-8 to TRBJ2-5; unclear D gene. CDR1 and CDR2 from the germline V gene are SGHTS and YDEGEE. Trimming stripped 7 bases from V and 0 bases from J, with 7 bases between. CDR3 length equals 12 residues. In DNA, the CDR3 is TGTGCCAGCGACCGGTACCAAGAGACCCAGTACTTC. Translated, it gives CASDRYQETQYF.

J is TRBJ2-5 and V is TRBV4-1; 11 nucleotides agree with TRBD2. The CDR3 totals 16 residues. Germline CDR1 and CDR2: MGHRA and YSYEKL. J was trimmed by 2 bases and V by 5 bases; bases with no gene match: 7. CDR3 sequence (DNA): TGCGCCAGCAGCGTACGGCGGACTAGCGGGCAAGAGACCCAGTACTTC. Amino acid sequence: CASSVRRTSGQETQYF.

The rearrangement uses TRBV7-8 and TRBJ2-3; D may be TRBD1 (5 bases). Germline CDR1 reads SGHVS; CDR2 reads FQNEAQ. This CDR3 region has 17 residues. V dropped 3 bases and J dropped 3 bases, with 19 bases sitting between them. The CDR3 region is CASSFFVDTGVTDTQYF. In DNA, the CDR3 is TGTGCCAGCAGCTTTTTCGTGGATACAGGAGTAACAGATACGCAGTATTTT.

CDR3 DNA sequence: TGTGCCAGCAGCTACCGAAATGAGCAGTTCTTC. This translates into CASSYRNEQFF. This rearrangement joins TRBV11-3 to TRBJ2-1; no definite D call. The V and J ends lost 4 bases and 7 bases respectively, with 5 bases between them. Germline V gene data show CDR1 as SGHNT and CDR2 as YENEEA. The CDR3 runs to 11 residues.

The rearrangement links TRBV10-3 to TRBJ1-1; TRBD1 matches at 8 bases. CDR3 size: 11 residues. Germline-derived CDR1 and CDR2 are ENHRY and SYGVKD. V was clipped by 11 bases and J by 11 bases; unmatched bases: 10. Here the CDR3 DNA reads TGTGCCGCTGGACAGGGTCTTTGGGCTTTCTTT. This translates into CAAGQGLWAFF.

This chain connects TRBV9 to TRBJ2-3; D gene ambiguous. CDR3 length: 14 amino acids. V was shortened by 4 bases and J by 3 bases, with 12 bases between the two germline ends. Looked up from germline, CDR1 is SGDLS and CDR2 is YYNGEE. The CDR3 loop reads CASSPRILTDTQYF. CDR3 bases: TGTGCCAGCAGCCCACGAATTCTAACAGATACGCAGTATTTT.

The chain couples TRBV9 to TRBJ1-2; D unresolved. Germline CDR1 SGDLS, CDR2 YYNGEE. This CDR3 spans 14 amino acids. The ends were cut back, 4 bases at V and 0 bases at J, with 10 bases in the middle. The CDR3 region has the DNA TGTGCCAGCAGCCCCCGGTCTCCTAACTATGGCTACACCTTC. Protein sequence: CASSPRSPNYGYTF.

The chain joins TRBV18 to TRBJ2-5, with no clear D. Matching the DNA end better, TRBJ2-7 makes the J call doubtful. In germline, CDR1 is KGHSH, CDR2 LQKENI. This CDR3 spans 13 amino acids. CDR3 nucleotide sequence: TGTGCCAGCTCACTTGCCGGATCCTACGAGCAGTACTTC. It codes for CASSLAGSYEQYF.

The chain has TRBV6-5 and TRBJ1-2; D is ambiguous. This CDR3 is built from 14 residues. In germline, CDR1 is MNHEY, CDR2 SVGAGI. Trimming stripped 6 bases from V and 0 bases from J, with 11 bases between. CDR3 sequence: CASSPEVANYGYTF. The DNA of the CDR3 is TGTGCCAGCAGCCCCGAGGTAGCTAACTATGGCTACACCTTC.

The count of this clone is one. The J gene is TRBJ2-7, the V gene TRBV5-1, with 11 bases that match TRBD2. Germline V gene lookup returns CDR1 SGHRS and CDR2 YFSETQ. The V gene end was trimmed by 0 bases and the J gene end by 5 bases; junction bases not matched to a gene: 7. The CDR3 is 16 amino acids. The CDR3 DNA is TGCGCCAGCAGCTTGGGAACTAGCGGGAGCAGCGACGAGCAGTACTTC. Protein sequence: CASSLGTSGSSDEQYF.

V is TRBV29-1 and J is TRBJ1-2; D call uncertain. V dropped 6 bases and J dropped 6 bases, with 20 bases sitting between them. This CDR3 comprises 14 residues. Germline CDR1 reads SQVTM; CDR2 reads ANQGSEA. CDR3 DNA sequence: TGCAGCGTCCCCCAACCCGGCCGTATGGATGGCTACACCTTC. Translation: CSVPQPGRMDGYTF.

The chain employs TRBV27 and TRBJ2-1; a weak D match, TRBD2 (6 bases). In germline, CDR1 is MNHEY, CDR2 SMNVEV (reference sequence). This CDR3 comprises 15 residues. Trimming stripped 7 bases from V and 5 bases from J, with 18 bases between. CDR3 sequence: CASTLGGWGDNEQFF. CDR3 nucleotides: TGTGCCAGCACCCTCGGGGGTTGGGGTGACAATGAGCAGTTCTTC.

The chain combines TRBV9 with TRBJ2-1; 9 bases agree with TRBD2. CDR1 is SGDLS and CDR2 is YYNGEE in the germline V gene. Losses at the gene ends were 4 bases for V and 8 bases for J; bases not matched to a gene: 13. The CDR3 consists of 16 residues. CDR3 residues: CASSPAGVAGEYEQFF. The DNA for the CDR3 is TGTGCCAGCAGCCCAGCGGGGGTAGCGGGAGAATATGAGCAGTTCTTC. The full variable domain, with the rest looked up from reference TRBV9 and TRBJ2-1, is DSGVTQTPKHLITATGQRVTLRCSPRSGDLSVYWYQQSLDQGLQFLIQYYNGEERAKGNILERFSAQQFPDLHSELNLSSLELGDSALYFCASSPAGVAGEYEQFFGPGTRLTVL.

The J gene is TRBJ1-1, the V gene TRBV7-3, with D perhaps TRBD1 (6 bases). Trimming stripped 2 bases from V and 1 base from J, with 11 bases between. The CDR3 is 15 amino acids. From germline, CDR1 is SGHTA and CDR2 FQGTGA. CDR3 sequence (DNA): TGTGCCAGCAGCTTAGGTGGACAGCCGAACACTGAAGCTTTCTTT. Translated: CASSLGGQPNTEAFF.

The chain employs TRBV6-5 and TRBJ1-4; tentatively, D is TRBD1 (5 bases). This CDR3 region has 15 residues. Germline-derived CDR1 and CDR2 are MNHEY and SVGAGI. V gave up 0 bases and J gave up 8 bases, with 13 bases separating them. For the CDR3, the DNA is TGTGCCAGCAGTTACTCGTATGGGGCGCCGGAAAAACTGTTTTTT. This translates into CASSYSYGAPEKLFF.

The CDR3 nucleotides are TGTGCCACCAGCAGGGGGTACGGGGAAAAACTGTTTTTT. Protein product: CATSRGYGEKLFF. The chain links TRBV15 to TRBJ1-4; D remains ambiguous. The V end was cut by 3 bases, the J end by 8 bases, with 10 bases between. Germline values: CDR1 LNHNV, CDR2 YYDKDF (reference sequence). This CDR3 is built from 13 residues.

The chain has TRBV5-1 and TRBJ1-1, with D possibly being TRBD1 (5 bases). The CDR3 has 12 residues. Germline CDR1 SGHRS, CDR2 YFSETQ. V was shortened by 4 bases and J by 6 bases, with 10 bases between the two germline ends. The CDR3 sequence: CASSLQGSEAFF. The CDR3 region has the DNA TGCGCCAGCAGCCTCCAGGGCTCTGAAGCTTTCTTT.

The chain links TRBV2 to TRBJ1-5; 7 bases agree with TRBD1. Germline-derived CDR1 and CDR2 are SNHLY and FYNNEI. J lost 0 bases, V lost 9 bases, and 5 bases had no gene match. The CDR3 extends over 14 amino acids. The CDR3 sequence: CASGQAFSNQPQHF. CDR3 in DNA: TGTGCCAGTGGACAGGCTTTTAGCAATCAGCCCCAGCATTTT.

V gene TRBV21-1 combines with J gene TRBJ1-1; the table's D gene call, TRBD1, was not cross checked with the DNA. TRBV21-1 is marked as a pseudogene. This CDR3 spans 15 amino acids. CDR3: CASSKGATLNTEAFF. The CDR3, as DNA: TGTGCCAGCAGCAAAGGCGCGACACTCAACACTGAAGCTTTCTTT.

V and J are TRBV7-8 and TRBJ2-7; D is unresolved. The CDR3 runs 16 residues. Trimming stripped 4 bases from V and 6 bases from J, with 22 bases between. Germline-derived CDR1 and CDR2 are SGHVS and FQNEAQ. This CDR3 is CASSSRRDTEPTEQYF. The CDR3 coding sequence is TGTGCCAGCAGCTCGAGACGAGACACAGAGCCCACCGAGCAGTACTTC.

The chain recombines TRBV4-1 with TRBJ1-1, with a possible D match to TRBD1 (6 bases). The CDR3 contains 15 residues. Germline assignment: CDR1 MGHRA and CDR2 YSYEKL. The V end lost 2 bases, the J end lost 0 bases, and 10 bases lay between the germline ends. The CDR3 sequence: CASSQSTGLNTEAFF. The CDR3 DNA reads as TGCGCCAGCAGCCAATCGACAGGTTTGAACACTGAAGCTTTCTTT.

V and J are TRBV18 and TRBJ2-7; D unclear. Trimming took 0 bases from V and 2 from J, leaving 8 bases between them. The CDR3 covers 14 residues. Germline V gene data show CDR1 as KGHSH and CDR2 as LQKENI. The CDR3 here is CASSPPGFPYEQYF. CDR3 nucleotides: TGTGCCAGCTCACCACCGGGCTTCCCCTACGAGCAGTACTTC.

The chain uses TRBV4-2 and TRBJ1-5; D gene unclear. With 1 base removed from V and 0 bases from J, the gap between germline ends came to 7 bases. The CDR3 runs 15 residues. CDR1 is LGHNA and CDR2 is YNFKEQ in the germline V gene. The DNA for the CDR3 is TGTGCCAGCAGCCAAGGGGCAGGTAGCAATCAGCCCCAGCATTTT. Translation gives CASSQGAGSNQPQHF.